The rows below give T cell receptor beta chains drawn from one sample of a study of human T cells and chemical hapten exposure. Each CDR3 protein gets one entry after TCRdb re-called the RACE reads with MiXCR. The table has over 80,000 distinct CDR3 sequences, roughly 10% seen once. The source was whole blood, collected in connection with sensitization to the hapten diphenylcyclopropenone (DPC). All receptors derive from a woman aged 25 to 39 with alopecia areata. Some clones in this sample may be carry-over from other donors' samples. CDR3s include the opening cysteine and the closing phenylalanine or tryptophan. Each record gives: D gene, V gene, J gene, clone size, CDR3 DNA, CDR3 protein. The D gene is left open where the match is weak. Clone size appears in some rows only: once, few, many, or a class for an expanded clone.

>-|TRBV25-1|TRBJ1-2|-
TGTGCCAGCAGTGAGGGGGGGCGCGGGAATGGCTACACCTTC
CASSEGGRGNGYTF
>-|TRBV2|TRBJ1-1|many
TGTGCCAGCAAATATTATAGCACTGAAGCTTTCTTT
CASKYYSTEAFF
>TRBD2|TRBV19|TRBJ2-1|-
TGTGCCAGTGGGACTAGCGGGAGTCTCTACAATGAGCAGTTCTTC
CASGTSGSLYNEQFF
>-|TRBV28|TRBJ2-5|-
TGTGCCAGCAGTTTCCTCCCCGGGGCAGGCCAAGAGACCCAGTACTTC
CASSFLPGAGQETQYF
>TRBD1|TRBV7-6|TRBJ2-3|many
TGTGCCAGCAGCTTAACAGGGGGAGTTACGCAGTATTTT
CASSLTGGVTQYF
>-|TRBV6-5|TRBJ2-7|-
TGTGCCAGCAGTTACGACTCGGCACCCTACGAGCAGTACTTC
CASSYDSAPYEQYF
>-|TRBV2|TRBJ1-1|many
TGTGCCAGCAGTGAAACCGGCACTGAAGCTTTCTTT
CASSETGTEAFF
>-|TRBV30|TRBJ2-1|many
TGTGCCTGGACGACGGGACGAGGAACCTACAATGAGCAGTTCTTC
CAWTTGRGTYNEQFF
>-|TRBV18|TRBJ2-3|few
TGTGCCAGCTCATTGTGGATGGGAACAGATACGCAGTATTTT
CASSLWMGTDTQYF
>TRBD2|TRBV28|TRBJ2-3|-
TGTGCCAGCAGTCCGAATAGCGGGAGTAGGTCAGATACGCAGTATTTT
CASSPNSGSRSDTQYF
>-|TRBV5-1|TRBJ1-1|-
TGCGCCAGCAGCTTGGTGGGTGACACTGAAGCTTTCTTT
CASSLVGDTEAFF
>-|TRBV6-2/TRBV6-3|TRBJ2-7|-
TGTGCCAGCGCAGGCGGCACCTACGAGCAGTACTTC
CASAGGTYEQYF
>-|TRBV12-3/TRBV12-4|TRBJ1-1|few
TGTGCCAGCAGTTTACTCCCCGGGGTCTTGGGTTGGAACACTGAAGCTTTCTTT
CASSLLPGVLGWNTEAFF
>-|TRBV6-5|TRBJ2-4|-
TGTGCCAGCAGTTATGGGATATCGGACATTCAGTACTTC
CASSYGISDIQYF
>-|TRBV15|TRBJ2-3|many
TGTGCCACCAGCAGAGATCGGGGTTTCACAGATACGCAGTATTTT
CATSRDRGFTDTQYF
>-|TRBV28|TRBJ1-6|many
TGTGCCAGCAGCTTACCAGATTCTTCAAATAATTCACCCCTCCACTTT
CASSLPDSSNNSPLHF
>TRBD1|TRBV3-1|TRBJ2-5|-
TGTGCCAGCAGCCCCGGACAGGGTACTCAAGAGACCCAGTACTTC
CASSPGQGTQETQYF
>TRBD1|TRBV7-2|TRBJ2-5|few
TGTGCCAGCAGCTCCCGACAGGGGGCAGAGACCCAGTACTTC
CASSSRQGAETQYF
>-|TRBV18|TRBJ1-3|-
TGTGCCAGCTCACCGAGTTTCTCGACAGTCTCTGGAAACACCATATATTTT
CASSPSFSTVSGNTIYF
>-|TRBV12-3/TRBV12-4|TRBJ2-3|few
TGTGCCAGCAGTCCGGCGGGACTGGAGGATACGCAGTATTTT
CASSPAGLEDTQYF
>-|TRBV12-3/TRBV12-4|TRBJ1-4|many
TGTGCCAGCAGTTTAAACGCCCTCGGTGAAAAACTGTTTTTT
CASSLNALGEKLFF
>-|TRBV5-1|TRBJ1-2|many
TGCGCCAGCAGCTTGGGGAATAACGTGGACTATGGCTACACCTTC
CASSLGNNVDYGYTF
>-|TRBV10-2|TRBJ1-5|many
TGCGCCAGCAGTGAAGGGCAGGGATGGGGGCCCCAGCATTTT
CASSEGQGWGPQHF
>TRBD2|TRBV12-3/TRBV12-4|TRBJ2-3|many
TGTGCCAGCAGACGCTTCCGTACTAGCGGAGGCACAGATACGCAGTATTTT
CASRRFRTSGGTDTQYF
>TRBD1|TRBV6-5|TRBJ1-6|many
TGTGCCAGCAGTTACTCCAGGGGGATAGGAACCGCACCCCTCCACTTT
CASSYSRGIGTAPLHF
>TRBD1|TRBV7-2|TRBJ2-6|many
TGTGCCAGCAGCAAACCGACAGGGGGCGCGACTGGGGCCAACGTCCTGACTTTC
CASSKPTGGATGANVLTF
>TRBD2|TRBV29-1|TRBJ2-3|many
TGCAGCGTTGACCCGGGGGGGGTCACAGATACGCAGTATTTT
CSVDPGGVTDTQYF